The next 32 T cell receptor beta chains were all read from a single sample in a study of T cells after yellow fever vaccination. TCRdb redid the calling of the 5' RACE reads with MiXCR, one entry per CDR3 protein. Among some 22,000 distinct CDR3 sequences listed, around 5.5% were seen once. The sample in question was PBMCs, either bulk or a sorted T-cell subset (CD4+, CD8+, memory, or dextramer-sorted; not recorded which), obtained about 41 days after the first yellow fever vaccination. The receptor set was obtained from a man younger than 35 who received the YFV17D yellow fever vaccine.

Comment on this clonotype: A read error may produce the germline difference seen at one junction end. The V gene is TRBV4-2, the J gene TRBJ1-5; D is unclear. This CDR3 comprises 15 residues. In germline, CDR1 is LGHNA, CDR2 YNFKEQ. The CDR3 sequence: CAISPGVFGNQPQHF. Here the CDR3 DNA reads TGTGCCATCAGCCCCGGGGTCTTTGGGAATCAGCCCCAGCATTTT.

This clonotype has a count of ten or more. This chain uses TRBV4-2 with TRBJ1-2, with D unclear. This CDR3 has 14 amino acids. Germline V CDR1 and CDR2: LGHNA, YNFKEQ. The V gene lost 1 base and the J gene lost 5 bases, with 11 bases spanning the gap. The CDR3 region has the DNA TGTGCCAGCAGCCAAGGGCCGCTTGGGTATGGCTACACCTTC. Its protein is CASSQGPLGYGYTF.

This clonotype was counted at least ten times. This sequence joins TRBV7-3 and TRBJ1-1; no clear D. Per germline, CDR1 SGHTA and CDR2 FQGTGA. The CDR3 spans 14 residues. The V gene lost 2 bases and the J gene lost 9 bases, with 16 bases spanning the gap. The CDR3 nucleotides are TGTGCCAGCAGCTTAGGATCGGGGAACCCAAAAGCTTTCTTT. Residues: CASSLGSGNPKAFF. Full variable domain (remainder filled in from reference TRBV7-3 and TRBJ1-1): GAGVSQTPSNKVTEKGKYVELRCDPISGHTALYWYRQSLGQGPEFLIYFQGTGAADDSGLPNDRFFAVRPEGSVSTLKIQRTERGDSAVYLCASSLGSGNPKAFFGQGTRLTVV.

The sample holds many counts of this clonotype. This chain uses TRBV7-2 with TRBJ2-5; TRBD2 aligns across 9 bases. In germline, CDR1 is SGHTA, CDR2 FQGNSA. CDR3 length equals 16 residues. J gave up 4 bases and V 2 bases, and 8 bases lay outside the gene matches. CDR3 amino acids: CASSLTSGGLVETQYF. DNA for the CDR3: TGTGCCAGCAGCTTAACCAGCGGGGGGCTAGTAGAGACCCAGTACTTC.

This clonotype was observed many times. The rearrangement uses TRBV24-1 and TRBJ1-5; the D is unclear. CDR1 and CDR2 from the germline V gene are KGHDR and SFDVKD. V lost 3 bases and J lost 3, with 5 bases in between. The CDR3 consists of 13 residues. The CDR3 sequence is CATSDDNNQPQHF. The DNA of the CDR3 is TGTGCCACCAGTGATGATAACAATCAGCCCCAGCATTTT.

In its sample, this clonotype was seen many times. The V call is TRBV3-1, the J call TRBJ1-1; TRBD1 matches at 8 bases. The CDR3 is 16 residues long. The J segment lost 0 bases and the V segment lost 0 bases, leaving 3 bases of the junction unmatched. Germline V gene sequence: CDR1 LGHDT, CDR2 YNNKEL (reference sequence). Here the CDR3 reads CASSQDRGRMNTEAFF. The CDR3 DNA sequence: TGTGCCAGCAGCCAAGACAGGGGGCGGATGAACACTGAAGCTTTCTTT.

This clonotype was detected ten times or more. The V and J genes are TRBV5-5 and TRBJ2-5, with TRBD1 matching over 7 bases. The junction had 3 bases not matched to a gene; V was cut back by 5 bases and J by 2 bases. Germline CDR1 SGHKS, CDR2 YYEKEE (reference sequence). The CDR3 consists of 13 residues. The CDR3 loop is CASSSQGQETQYF. CDR3 sequence (DNA): TGTGCCAGCAGTTCACAGGGGCAAGAGACCCAGTACTTC. The whole variable domain, remainder taken from reference TRBV5-5 and TRBJ2-5, is DAGVTQSPTHLIKTRGQQVTLRCSPISGHKSVSWYQQVLGQGPQFIFQYYEKEERGRGNFPDRFSARQFPNYSSELNVNALLLGDSALYLCASSSQGQETQYFGPGTRLLVL.

This clonotype was counted many times. V and J are TRBV27 and TRBJ1-2; 8 bases match TRBD1. The CDR3 runs 14 residues. J lost 2 bases, V lost 5 bases, and 4 bases had no gene match. Germline V lookup: CDR1 MNHEY, CDR2 SMNVEV (reference sequence). The CDR3 reads CASSPRTGNYGYTF. The CDR3 nucleotides read TGTGCCAGCAGTCCCCGGACAGGGAACTATGGCTACACCTTC.

In its sample, this clonotype was seen many times. This chain joins TRBV12-3 or TRBV12-4 and TRBJ1-2; 8 bases agree with TRBD1. CDR3 length equals 14 residues. The trim removed 3 bases at V and 8 bases at J, leaving 8 bases unmatched. The CDR3 DNA reads as TGTGCCAGCAGTTTCGGGCAGGGGGCTGGGGGCTACACCTTC. Its translation is CASSFGQGAGGYTF.

The rearrangement links TRBV7-7 to TRBJ2-7, with 8 positions matching TRBD1. V lost 3 bases to trimming and J lost 3 bases; unmatched junction nucleotides: 1. The germline V gene encodes CDR1 SSHAT and CDR2 FNYEAQ (reference sequence). The CDR3 is 13 amino acids. CDR3 residues: CASSFGQGYEQYF. The CDR3 DNA is TGTGCCAGCAGCTTTGGACAGGGCTACGAGCAGTACTTC. The variable domain in full, completed from reference TRBV7-7 and TRBJ2-7, reads GAGVSQSPRYKVTKRGQDVTLRCDPISSHATLYWYQQALGQGPEFLTYFNYEAQPDKSGLPSDRFSAERPEGSISTLTIQRTEQRDSAMYRCASSFGQGYEQYFGPGTRLTVT.

The table lists this clonotype with many counts. V and J are TRBV18 and TRBJ2-5, with TRBD2 as a possible D gene (6 bases). The CDR3 length is 14 residues. V was shortened by 0 bases and J by 3 bases, with 8 bases between the two germline ends. The germline CDR1 and CDR2 sequences are KGHSH and LQKENI. The CDR3: CASSPPWGEETQYF. The CDR3 nucleotides are TGTGCCAGCTCACCACCGTGGGGGGAAGAGACCCAGTACTTC.

This clonotype was observed many times. The chain uses TRBV28 and TRBJ1-3; D not resolved. Trimming stripped 7 bases from V and 9 bases from J, with 13 bases between. This CDR3 has 12 amino acids. Per the germline V gene, CDR1 is MDHEN and CDR2 is SYDVKM. The CDR3 coding sequence is TGTGCCAGCAACCATCTCCTTCTCACCATATATTTT. Its protein is CASNHLLLTIYF.

Ten or more counts support this clonotype. The chain recombines TRBV24-1 with TRBJ2-7; 10 bases align to TRBD1. There are 15 residues in the CDR3. The germline CDR1 and CDR2 sequences are KGHDR and SFDVKD. The V gene end was trimmed by 12 bases and the J gene end by 3 bases; junction bases not matched to a gene: 13. The CDR3: CAPQARDRGLYEQYV. The DNA for the CDR3 is TGTGCCCCCCAGGCTCGGGACAGGGGACTCTACGAGCAGTACGTC.

This clonotype was seen ten or more times. This chain connects TRBV5-1 to TRBJ1-6, with D uncertain. Germline V CDR1 and CDR2: SGHRS, YFSETQ. V lost 5 bases and J lost 0, with 12 bases in between. The CDR3 contains 16 residues. DNA of the CDR3: TGCGCCAGCAGACCAACGCTAGGCTCCTATAATTCACCCCTCCACTTT. Its translation is CASRPTLGSYNSPLHF.

The table lists this clonotype with many counts. The chain couples TRBV10-1 to TRBJ2-1; D might be TRBD1 (5 bases). There are 13 residues in the CDR3. Between the trimmed V and J ends, which lost 10 bases and 2 bases, there was a span of 12 bases. Germline V gives CDR1 WNHNN, CDR2 SYGVQD (reference sequence). The CDR3 nucleotides are TGCGCCACCCAAGACAGACCCTACAATGAGCAGTTCTTC. It translates to CATQDRPYNEQFF.

This clonotype came up many times. The chain is built from TRBV11-3 and TRBJ2-5; D remains ambiguous. V lost 2 bases to trimming and J lost 4 bases, with 8 bases between them. The CDR3 contains 13 residues. CDR1 and CDR2 (germline): SGHNT, YENEEA. The DNA of the CDR3 is TGTGCCAGCAGCTTATCGGTGGGAGAGACCCAGTACTTC. Residues: CASSLSVGETQYF.

This clonotype was counted between two and nine times. The V gene is TRBV20-1, the J gene TRBJ2-5, with 7 bases lining up with TRBD2. Trimming at V came to 5 bases and at J to 1 base, leaving 16 bases not matched to a gene. Germline loops: CDR1 DFQATT, CDR2 SNEGSKA (reference sequence). The CDR3 is 17 amino acids. This CDR3 reads CSALAAFAGHSQETQYF. DNA of the CDR3: TGCAGTGCTCTAGCGGCATTTGCGGGGCACTCCCAAGAGACCCAGTACTTC.

This clonotype was picked up many times. The V and J genes are TRBV5-4 and TRBJ1-1; maybe TRBD1 (5 bases). The CDR3 spans 14 residues. CDR1 and CDR2 (germline): SGHNT, YYREEE (reference sequence). V was trimmed by 5 bases and J by 1 base, leaving 12 bases between them. The CDR3 DNA reads as TGTGCCAGCAGACCGACCAGGGAGAACACTGAAGCTTTCTTT. It translates to CASRPTRENTEAFF.

In its sample, this clonotype was seen many times. This rearrangement joins TRBV10-1 to TRBJ2-7; 10 bases match TRBD2. Germline V gives CDR1 WNHNN, CDR2 SYGVQD (reference sequence). The CDR3 covers 15 residues. V shed 0 bases and J 2 bases; nucleotides not matched to a gene: 1. In DNA, the CDR3 is TGCGCCAGCAGTGAGTCGCTAGCGGGGGCCTACGAGCAGTACTTC. Amino acids: CASSESLAGAYEQYF.

This clonotype is medium-sized. The genes are TRBV11-2 and TRBJ2-5; D is perhaps TRBD1 (5 bases). V lost 0 bases to trimming and J lost 3 bases, with 14 bases between them. The germline V gene has CDR1 SGHAT and CDR2 FQNNGV. CDR3 length: 16 residues. DNA for the CDR3: TGTGCCAGCAGCTTAGATAATAGGGCCAGGGAAGAGACCCAGTACTTC. Translated, it gives CASSLDNRAREETQYF.

The table lists this clonotype with many counts. CDR3 bases: TGCGCCAGCAGCCAAGATATTGGGGAGACCCAGTACTTC. Protein: CASSQDIGETQYF. This sequence joins TRBV4-3 and TRBJ2-5; no clear D. The CDR3 extends over 13 amino acids. Trimming left V 0 bases short and J 5 bases short, with 7 bases between. Germline assignment: CDR1 LGHNA and CDR2 YSLEER.

This clonotype was detected ten times or more. The J gene is TRBJ2-1, the V gene TRBV5-6; 8 bases are a match to TRBD1. The CDR3 has 14 amino acids. V shed 6 bases, J shed 5 bases, and the junction held 7 bases outside the gene matches. From germline, CDR1 is SGHDT and CDR2 YYEEEE. The CDR3 spells CASTPGQADNEQFF. In nucleotides, the CDR3 is TGTGCCAGCACCCCGGGACAGGCTGACAATGAGCAGTTCTTC.

This clonotype came up many times. The chain links TRBV20-1 to TRBJ2-5; perhaps TRBD1 as D (6 bases). CDR3 length: 13 residues. Germline values: CDR1 DFQATT, CDR2 SNEGSKA (reference sequence). Trimming removed 3 bases from V and 2 bases from J, with 10 bases in between. CDR3 region: CSASRTGQETQYF. DNA for the CDR3: TGCAGTGCTAGTCGCACAGGGCAAGAGACCCAGTACTTC.

The sample holds many counts of this clonotype. V and J are TRBV7-2 and TRBJ1-6; D is unclear. With 5 bases removed from V and 10 bases from J, the gap between germline ends came to 12 bases. Germline CDR1 and CDR2: SGHTA and FQGNSA. The CDR3 length is 13 residues. The CDR3: CASSPGWGSPLHF. As DNA, the CDR3 is TGTGCCAGCAGCCCCGGTTGGGGATCACCCCTCCACTTT.

This clonotype was seen repeatedly, ten times or more. This chain links TRBV5-1 with TRBJ1-3; D is unresolved. Germline lookup yields CDR1 SGHRS and CDR2 YFSETQ. The CDR3 consists of 14 residues. Trimming removed 4 bases at V and 0 bases at J, with 8 bases between. CDR3 loop: CASSITPSGNTIYF. The CDR3, as DNA: TGCGCCAGCAGCATTACACCCTCTGGAAACACCATATATTTT.

This clonotype showed up many times. This CDR3 is CASSYRRGSHQETQYF. The CDR3 DNA follows: TGTGCCAGCAGTTACCGTCGGGGGAGCCACCAAGAGACCCAGTACTTC. The chain combines TRBV6-5 with TRBJ2-5, with a tentative D call TRBD2 (6 bases). Germline assignment: CDR1 MNHEY and CDR2 SVGAGI. The CDR3 totals 16 residues. Trimming stripped 2 bases from V and 0 bases from J, with 13 bases between.

There are many counts of this clonotype. V is TRBV11-2 and J is TRBJ2-7; 8 bases match TRBD1. The germline V gene has CDR1 SGHAT and CDR2 FQNNGV. This CDR3 is 14 amino acids long. V lost 7 bases to trimming and J lost 2 bases; unmatched junction nucleotides: 7. CDR3 amino acids: CASNRGSGTYEQYF. Here the CDR3 DNA reads TGTGCCAGCAACAGGGGGAGTGGGACCTACGAGCAGTACTTC. The variable domain in full, with the rest retrieved from reference TRBV11-2 and TRBJ2-7, is EAGVAQSPRYKIIEKRQSVAFWCNPISGHATLYWYQQILGQGPKLLIQFQNNGVVDDSQLPKDRFSAERLKGVDSTLKIQPAKLEDSAVYLCASNRGSGTYEQYFGPGTRLTVT.

This clonotype is classed as medium-sized. The J gene is TRBJ2-1, the V gene TRBV12-3 or TRBV12-4, with TRBD2 matching over 9 bases. V dropped 3 bases and J dropped 4; count of bases not matched to a gene: 7. CDR3 length: 16 residues. The CDR3 sequence is CASSFLAGGPYNEQFF. The DNA of the CDR3 is TGTGCCAGCAGTTTCCTCGCGGGGGGGCCTTACAATGAGCAGTTCTTC.

This clonotype was detected ten times or more. The CDR3 bases are TGTGCCAGCAGCGTAGGGCAGGGGAAAGGCTATGGCTACACCTTC. Translating gives CASSVGQGKGYGYTF. J is TRBJ1-2 and V is TRBV9, with a weak D call TRBD1 (6 bases). V was cut by 0 bases and J by 4 bases, with 13 bases left in between. Germline loops: CDR1 SGDLS, CDR2 YYNGEE. This CDR3 has 15 residues.

This clonotype was detected ten times or more. The rearrangement links TRBV6-5 to TRBJ2-3, with D maybe TRBD1 (6 bases). This CDR3 has 12 residues. The V and J ends lost 8 bases and 3 bases respectively, with 9 bases between them. Germline loops: CDR1 MNHEY, CDR2 SVGAGI. This CDR3 is CASGGSTDTQYF. The CDR3 coding sequence is TGTGCCAGCGGGGGCTCTACAGATACGCAGTATTTT.

In the case of this clonotype: A clone one base away is much larger, so this may be a read error. The V gene is TRBV7-2, the J gene TRBJ1-4, with D hard to call. The CDR3 spans 13 residues. Trimming stripped 2 bases from V and 3 bases from J, with 4 bases between. The germline CDR1 and CDR2 sequences are SGHTA and FQGNSA. Here the CDR3 DNA reads TGTGCCAGCAGCTTAAGACCTAATGAAAAACTGTTTTTT. This encodes CASSLRPNEKLFF.

There are many counts of this clonotype. This chain connects TRBV7-3 to TRBJ2-1; D not resolved. Germline V gene data show CDR1 as SGHTA and CDR2 as FQGTGA. V dropped 1 base and J dropped 9 bases, with 7 bases sitting between them. CDR3 length: 12 amino acids. CDR3 region: CASSLMDGEQFF. For the CDR3, the DNA is TGTGCCAGCAGCTTAATGGATGGTGAGCAGTTCTTC.